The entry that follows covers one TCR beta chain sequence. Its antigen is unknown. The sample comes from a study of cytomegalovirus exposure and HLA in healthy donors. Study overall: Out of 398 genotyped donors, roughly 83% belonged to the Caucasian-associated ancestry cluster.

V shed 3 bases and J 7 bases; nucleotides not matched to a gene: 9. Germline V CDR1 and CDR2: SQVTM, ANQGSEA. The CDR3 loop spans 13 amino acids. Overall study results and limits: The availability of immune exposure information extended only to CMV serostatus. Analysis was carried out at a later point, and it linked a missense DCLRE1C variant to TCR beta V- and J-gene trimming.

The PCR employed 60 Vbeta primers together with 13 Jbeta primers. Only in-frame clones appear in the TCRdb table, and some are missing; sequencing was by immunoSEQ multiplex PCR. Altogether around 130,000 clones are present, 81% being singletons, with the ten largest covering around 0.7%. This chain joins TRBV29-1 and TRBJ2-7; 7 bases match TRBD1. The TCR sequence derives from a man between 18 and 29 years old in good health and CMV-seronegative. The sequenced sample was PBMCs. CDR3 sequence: CSVESPDRWEQYF. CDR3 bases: TGCAGCGTTGAGTCCCCGGACAGGTGGGAGCAGTACTTC.